This T cell receptor beta chain appears in the sequencing data of a study of regulatory T cells in long-lasting Graves disease. Time point denoted: newly diagnosed GD, antithyroid drugs for less than 3 months. PBMCs provided the RNA from which the TCR library was made. According to the study, TCR beta libraries were built with iRepertoire HTBI primers and CDR3-region Arm-PCR. TCRdb called the multiplex PCR reads again in MiXCR, with one record for every CDR3 protein. The data contain 510,000 or so distinct CDR3 sequences, around 11% of them singletons. This clonotype was observed at least ten times. The same sample was also studied in work on T cells in Graves' hyperthyroidism and ophthalmopathy.

The clonotype was recovered from a woman aged 25 to 39 with Graves disease. The input for sequencing was peripheral blood mononuclear cells (PBMCs), taken at new diagnosis, from a patient treated with antithyroid drugs.

CDR3 loop: CASSSGPQETQYF. The CDR3 nucleotides read TGTGCCAGCAGCTCGGGACCCCAAGAGACCCAGTACTTC. The chain is built from TRBV11-3 and TRBJ2-5, with D tentatively TRBD1 or TRBD2 (5 bases each). The CDR3 sequence is 13 residues long. V lost 4 bases and J lost 1, with 7 bases in between. Germline V gives CDR1 SGHNT, CDR2 YENEEA.